Listed here are 10 T cell receptor beta chains from one sample, sequenced in a study of shared clonotypes between healthy human individuals (dated by TCRdb to the early 2020s). The library relied on the immunoSEQ multiplex PCR assay. This immuneACCESS table, as held by TCRdb, lists in-frame sequences with V and J called but not all clones. Of the missing ones, under half trace to an unresolved V gene in checked studies; the others have no known cause. For this sample the table gives some 530,000 clones, of which approximately 80% were detected only once. 12% of the sample lies in the top ten. The sequenced material came from PBMCs. These TCRs come from a woman in her forties in good health. Some clones in this sample may be carry-over from other donors' samples.

The V call is TRBV18, the J call TRBJ1-3; D is unresolved. The germline V gene encodes CDR1 KGHSH and CDR2 LQKENI. CDR3 length: 16 amino acids. V was pared by 3 bases and J by 0 bases, with 12 bases between. In DNA form, the CDR3 reads TGTGCCAGCTCACCTAAACCGACGGGCTCTGGAAACACCATATATTTT. Translation gives CASSPKPTGSGNTIYF.

Points on this clone: This clone may be a read error of a much larger clone one base away. Other DNA sequences in the same sample also yield this CDR3. This chain connects TRBV2 to TRBJ1-1; D not certain. The length of the CDR3 is 12 residues. Per germline, CDR1 SNHLY and CDR2 FYNNEI. Trimming took 3 bases from V and 5 from J, leaving 7 bases between them. CDR3 loop: CASSDFLTEAFF. The CDR3 DNA is TGTGCCAGCAGTGACTTTCTAACTGAAGCTTTCTTT. The full variable domain, with the rest looked up from reference TRBV2 and TRBJ1-1, is EPEVTQTPSHQVTQMGQEVILRCVPISNHLYFYWYRQILGQKVEFLVSFYNNEISEKSEIFDDQFSVERPDGSNFTLKIRSTKLEDSAMYFCASSDFLTEAFFGQGTRLTVV.

In its sample, this clone was seen a few times. The rearrangement uses TRBV14 and TRBJ2-7; D may be TRBD1 or TRBD2 (5 bases each). Germline lookup yields CDR1 SGHDN and CDR2 FVKESK. The CDR3 covers 15 residues. V was trimmed by 4 bases and J by 3 bases, leaving 16 bases between them. CDR3 protein: CASSLMGVSIYEQYF. The CDR3 DNA reads TGTGCCAGCAGCCTGATGGGGGTTAGCATCTACGAGCAGTACTTC.

Regarding this clone: Mismatch with germline at one junction end may stem from a read error. This chain connects TRBV11-2 to TRBJ1-4, with D possibly TRBD1 on 5 matching bases. Germline CDR1 SGHAT, CDR2 FQNNGV. The CDR3 loop spans 14 amino acids. CDR3 sequence reads: CASSLDRFGEKLFF. The CDR3 region has the DNA TGTGCCAGCAGCCTAGACAGATTTGGCGAAAAACTGTTTTTT.

The chain recombines TRBV29-1 with TRBJ2-5; D perhaps matches TRBD2 (5 bases). CDR1 and CDR2 from the germline V gene are SQVTM and ANQGSEA. Trimming shortened V by 4 bases and J by 2 bases, and 14 bases separated the two germline ends. There are 14 residues in the CDR3. The CDR3 loop reads CSVGGYMAQETQYF. The CDR3 coding sequence is TGCAGCGTTGGAGGGTACATGGCTCAAGAGACCCAGTACTTC.

This clone came up a few times. This chain uses TRBV6-5 with TRBJ2-5; D assignment may be TRBD1 or TRBD2 (5 bases each). In germline, CDR1 is MNHEY, CDR2 SVGAGI. V dropped 7 bases and J dropped 4 bases, with 16 bases sitting between them. The CDR3 loop spans 14 amino acids. The CDR3 here is CASTPPGTGETQYF. The CDR3 coding sequence is TGTGCCAGCACCCCACCGGGGACGGGAGAGACCCAGTACTTC.

The rearrangement uses TRBV11-2 and TRBJ2-3; no firm D call. The CDR3 spans 15 residues. V lost 3 bases, J lost 2 bases, and 12 bases lay in between. In germline, CDR1 is SGHAT, CDR2 FQNNGV. This CDR3 is CASSFLGILTDTQYF. Written as DNA, the CDR3 is TGTGCCAGCAGCTTTCTGGGCATACTCACAGATACGCAGTATTTT.

Concerning this clone itself: Just one base apart from a much larger clone, this may be a read error. The same CDR3 can be traced to other DNA sequences in this sample. The CDR3 DNA reads TGCAGCGTTGGAGGACTAGCGGGGCAAGAGACCCAGTACTTC. Translation gives CSVGGLAGQETQYF. The gene calls are TRBV29-1 and TRBJ2-5, with TRBD2 matching over 12 bases. This CDR3 comprises 14 residues. Germline trimming cut 4 bases from V and 2 bases from J; bases unmatched to any gene: 2. CDR1 and CDR2 (germline): SQVTM, ANQGSEA.

The J gene is TRBJ2-7, the V gene TRBV20-1; no reliable D call. The CDR3 has 10 residues. Trimming removed 5 bases from V and 6 bases from J, with 8 bases in between. Germline V lookup: CDR1 DFQATT, CDR2 SNEGSKA (reference sequence). CDR3 residues: CSARIVEQYF. CDR3 nucleotides: TGCAGTGCTCGGATCGTCGAGCAGTACTTC.

This chain joins TRBV6-5 and TRBJ2-3; 11 nucleotides align to TRBD2. V was pared by 10 bases and J by 3 bases, with 9 bases of the junction left unmatched. CDR3 length equals 15 residues. Germline V lookup: CDR1 MNHEY, CDR2 SVGAGI. CDR3 residues: CATKLAGERTDTQYF. The DNA for the CDR3 is TGTGCCACTAAACTAGCGGGAGAGAGGACAGATACGCAGTATTTT.